This TCR beta chain was profiled in a study of blood T cells in healthy people across ages. The second PCR ran about 6 to 12 cycles with a sample-barcoded 5' primer and J-beta primers. Every sample gave at least 3 million paired-end reads containing CDR3. TCRdb re-called the 5' RACE reads through MiXCR, storing one row per CDR3 protein. The repertoire holds 850,000 to 1,300,000 distinct CDR3 sequences, with 35% to 50% as singletons. The study, taken as a whole, reports: Age brought a roughly linear fall in TCR beta diversity measured per million T cells.

A remark on this clonotype: No antigen is known for it.

V gave up 7 bases and J gave up 4 bases, with 16 bases separating them. CDR1 is SQVTM, CDR2 ANQGSEA, per germline. CDR3 length: 13 amino acids. This chain connects TRBV29-1 to TRBJ1-2; D might be TRBD1 (6 bases). The sample consisted of blood. This receptor was taken from an older woman in good health. CDR3 sequence (DNA): TGCAGCGCCCAAGGGGGGGGTAGCTATGGCTACACCTTC. The encoded protein is CSAQGGGSYGYTF. The full variable domain, with the rest looked up from reference TRBV29-1 and TRBJ1-2, is SAVISQKPSRDICQRGTSLTIQCQVDSQVTMMFWYRQQPGQSLTLIATANQGSEATYESGFVIDKFPISRPNLTFSTLTVSNMSPEDSSIYLCSAQGGGSYGYTFGSGTRLTVV.